This T cell receptor (beta chain) was documented in a study of cytomegalovirus exposure and HLA in healthy donors. Study findings and constraints: Previously analyzed data showed that most TCR beta V segments were productive at a frequency of about 87% or about 30%. CMV serostatus was the sole immune exposure information available.

In germline, CDR1 is LNHDA, CDR2 SQIVND (reference sequence). The J segment lost 2 bases and the V segment lost 5 bases, leaving 2 bases of the junction unmatched. The CDR3 contains 13 residues. As regards this clone: The antigen remains unidentified.

Use of 60 Vbeta and 13 Jbeta primers characterized the PCR. Profiled with immunoSEQ multiplex PCR; TCRdb holds only in-frame clones, not every one. This table holds over 200,000 clones, approximately 82% found once. Material for sequencing was PBMCs. This rearrangement joins TRBV19 to TRBJ2-7, with 8 bases that match TRBD2. This receptor was obtained from a woman aged 40 to 50 in good health and CMV-seronegative. CDR3 protein: CASSLGLAYEQYF. CDR3 DNA: TGTGCCAGTAGTTTGGGACTAGCCTACGAGCAGTACTTC.